This record concerns one TCR beta chain sequence. Its antigen remains unidentified. This sample stems from a study of regulatory and conventional T cells in RAG deficiency. Study-wide findings and caveats: Patient subsets had shorter CDR3s; Omenn Treg-Tconv overlap exceeded 85%. Omenn syndrome and CID/AS patients had about 100-fold fewer unique Treg TCR beta sequences, versus 9.5 to 10-fold elsewhere.

Trimming stripped 3 bases from V and 1 base from J, with 12 bases between. The CDR3 length is 14 residues. Germline V lookup: CDR1 SQVTM, CDR2 ANQGSEA. TCRdb's copy holds only in-frame clones and misses some; the assay was immunoSEQ multiplex PCR. The sample includes just over 6,500 clones, more than 75% of them seen just once. This sample was also put to use in a study of regulatory T cells. That source reports: The primer mix had 52 TRBV and 13 TRBJ primers.

The sample was CD8+ T cells sorted from blood. The chain has TRBV29-1 and TRBJ1-2, with no clear D. The sequence derives from a human donor in good health. For the CDR3, the DNA is TGCAGCGTTGATACCAGACGGGATAACTATGGCTACACCTTC. This sequence encodes CSVDTRRDNYGYTF.